The sequence of this T cell receptor (beta chain) was determined in a study of shared clonotypes between healthy human individuals. As regards this clone: Its target is unknown.

J lost 2 bases, V lost 4 bases, and 5 bases had no gene match. The CDR3 totals 17 residues. CDR1 and CDR2 (germline): SGHNT, YYREEE (reference sequence). Per the authors' pipeline: Sequence data from immunoSEQ were junction-only and lacked quality scores; consequently, filtering differed. The protocol was immunoSEQ multiplex PCR, while the TCRdb copy is restricted to in-frame clones and leaves out a portion. V and J calls and clone size follow that table, whereas D and trimming were derived from the DNA. The data show about 380,000 clones, about 96% seen once. Study-wide results and limits: Despite large depth, sorted-subset datasets appeared incompletely sequenced. Naive subsets, compared against memory subsets, generally had larger estimated richness values. Only blood samples were collected, and tissue repertoires likely differ.

Sequencing was performed on memory CD8+ T cells sorted from blood. Regarding subset: CD45RO+ cells pooled with CCR7-negative TemRA cells. This chain connects TRBV5-4 to TRBJ2-2; 13 nucleotides match TRBD2. The receptor was isolated from a man aged 30 to 39 in good health. The CDR3: CASSPGLAGFNTGELFF. The CDR3 nucleotides are TGTGCCAGCAGCCCGGGACTAGCGGGATTTAACACCGGGGAGCTGTTTTTT.